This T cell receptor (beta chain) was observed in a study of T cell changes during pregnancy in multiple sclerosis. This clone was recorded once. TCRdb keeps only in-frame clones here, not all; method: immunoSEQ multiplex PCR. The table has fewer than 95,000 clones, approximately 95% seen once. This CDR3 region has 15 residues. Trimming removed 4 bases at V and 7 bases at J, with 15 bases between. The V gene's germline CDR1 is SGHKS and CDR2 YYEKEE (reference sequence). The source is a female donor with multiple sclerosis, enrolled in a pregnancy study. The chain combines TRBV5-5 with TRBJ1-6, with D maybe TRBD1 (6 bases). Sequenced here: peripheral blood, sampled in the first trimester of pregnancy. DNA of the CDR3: TGTGCCAGCAGCAGCCAACAGGGATGGAATTCACCCCTCCACTTT. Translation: CASSSQQGWNSPLHF.